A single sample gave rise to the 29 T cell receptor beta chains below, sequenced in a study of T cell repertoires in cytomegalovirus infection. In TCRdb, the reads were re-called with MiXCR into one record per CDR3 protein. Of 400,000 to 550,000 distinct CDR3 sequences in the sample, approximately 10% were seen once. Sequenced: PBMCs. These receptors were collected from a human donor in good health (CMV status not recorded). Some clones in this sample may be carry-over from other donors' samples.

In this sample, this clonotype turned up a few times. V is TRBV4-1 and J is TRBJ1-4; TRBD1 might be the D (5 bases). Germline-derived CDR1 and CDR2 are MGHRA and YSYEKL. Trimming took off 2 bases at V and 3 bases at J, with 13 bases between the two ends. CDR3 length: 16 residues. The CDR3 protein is CASSQLQRGANEKLFF. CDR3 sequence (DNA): TGCGCCAGCAGCCAACTCCAGCGGGGGGCTAATGAAAAACTGTTTTTT.

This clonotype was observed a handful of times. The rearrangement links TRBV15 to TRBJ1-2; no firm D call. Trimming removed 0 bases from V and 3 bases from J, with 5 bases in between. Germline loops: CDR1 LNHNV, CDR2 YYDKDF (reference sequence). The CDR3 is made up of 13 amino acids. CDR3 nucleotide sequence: TGTGCCACCAGCAGAGACCGACACTATGGCTACACCTTC. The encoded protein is CATSRDRHYGYTF.

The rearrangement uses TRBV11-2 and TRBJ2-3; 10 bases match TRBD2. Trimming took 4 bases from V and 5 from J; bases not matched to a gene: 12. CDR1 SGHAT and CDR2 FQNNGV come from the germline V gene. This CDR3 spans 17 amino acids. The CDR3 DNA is TGTGCCAGCAGCTCCCCCCTCCAGCGGGGGGGGGGAGATACGCAGTATTTT. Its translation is CASSSPLQRGGGDTQYF.

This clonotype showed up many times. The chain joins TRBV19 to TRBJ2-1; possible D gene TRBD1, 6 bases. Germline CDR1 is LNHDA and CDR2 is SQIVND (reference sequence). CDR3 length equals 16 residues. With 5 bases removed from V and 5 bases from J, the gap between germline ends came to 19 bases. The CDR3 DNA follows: TGTGCCAGTAGTTCCTTGCCGGGGACAAGAGACAATGAGCAGTTCTTC. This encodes CASSSLPGTRDNEQFF.

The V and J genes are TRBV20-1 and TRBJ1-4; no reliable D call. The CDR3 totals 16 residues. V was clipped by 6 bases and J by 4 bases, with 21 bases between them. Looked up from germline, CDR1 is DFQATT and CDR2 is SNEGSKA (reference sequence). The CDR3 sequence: CSAGPGPFSLNEKLFF. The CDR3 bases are TGCAGTGCCGGACCGGGTCCTTTTAGTCTTAATGAAAAACTGTTTTTT.

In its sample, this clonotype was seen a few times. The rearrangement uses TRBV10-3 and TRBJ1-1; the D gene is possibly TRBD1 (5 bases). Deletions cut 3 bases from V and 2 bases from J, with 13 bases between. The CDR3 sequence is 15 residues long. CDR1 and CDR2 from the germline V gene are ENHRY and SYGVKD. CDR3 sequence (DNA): TGTGCCATCAGTGAAAGGTCCAGGGTAAACACTGAAGCTTTCTTT. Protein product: CAISERSRVNTEAFF.

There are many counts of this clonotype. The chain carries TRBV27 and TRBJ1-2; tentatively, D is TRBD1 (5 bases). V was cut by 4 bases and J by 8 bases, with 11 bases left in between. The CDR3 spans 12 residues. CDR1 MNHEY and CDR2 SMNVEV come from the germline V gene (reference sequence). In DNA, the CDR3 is TGTGCCAGCAGTTACGGGGGGATCGGCTACACCTTC. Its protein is CASSYGGIGYTF.

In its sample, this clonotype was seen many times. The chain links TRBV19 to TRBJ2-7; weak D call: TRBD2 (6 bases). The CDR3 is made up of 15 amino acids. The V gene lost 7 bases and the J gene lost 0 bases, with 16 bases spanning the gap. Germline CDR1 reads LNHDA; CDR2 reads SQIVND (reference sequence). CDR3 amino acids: CASTGGDSSSYEQYF. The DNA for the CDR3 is TGTGCCAGTACCGGTGGGGACTCCAGCTCCTACGAGCAGTACTTC.

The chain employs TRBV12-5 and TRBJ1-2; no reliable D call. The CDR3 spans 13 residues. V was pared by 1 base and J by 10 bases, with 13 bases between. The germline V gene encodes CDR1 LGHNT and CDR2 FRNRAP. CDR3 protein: CASGLGKLGVYTF. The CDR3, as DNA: TGTGCTAGTGGTTTGGGAAAGCTTGGGGTCTACACCTTC.

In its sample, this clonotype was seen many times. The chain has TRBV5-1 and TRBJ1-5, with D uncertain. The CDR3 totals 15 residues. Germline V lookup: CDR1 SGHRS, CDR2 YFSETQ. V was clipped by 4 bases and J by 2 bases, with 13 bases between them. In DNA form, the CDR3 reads TGCGCCAGCAGCCTGGCCGGGGAGGGCAATCAGCCCCAGCATTTT. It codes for CASSLAGEGNQPQHF.

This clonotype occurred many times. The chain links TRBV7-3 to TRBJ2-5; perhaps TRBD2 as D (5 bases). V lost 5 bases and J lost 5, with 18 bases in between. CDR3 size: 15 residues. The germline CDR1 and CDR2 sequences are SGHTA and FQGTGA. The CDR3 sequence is CASSRGSGGFETQYF. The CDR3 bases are TGTGCCAGCAGCCGCGGTTCAGGAGGTTTCGAGACCCAGTACTTC.

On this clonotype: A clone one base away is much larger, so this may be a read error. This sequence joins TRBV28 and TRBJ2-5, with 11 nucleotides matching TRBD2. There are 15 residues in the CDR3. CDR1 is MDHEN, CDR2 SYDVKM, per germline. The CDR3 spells CASSQRLAGREAQYF. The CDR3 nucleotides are TGTGCCAGCAGTCAACGACTAGCGGGAAGAGAGGCCCAGTACTTC.

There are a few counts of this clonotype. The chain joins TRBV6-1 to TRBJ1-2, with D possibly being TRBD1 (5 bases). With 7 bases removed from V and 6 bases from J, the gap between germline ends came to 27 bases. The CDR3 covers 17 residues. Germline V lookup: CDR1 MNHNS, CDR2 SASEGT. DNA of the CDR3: TGTGCCAGCATTCCATGGGGGGGGGACGAAGGCCCCAATGGCTACACCTTC. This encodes CASIPWGGDEGPNGYTF.

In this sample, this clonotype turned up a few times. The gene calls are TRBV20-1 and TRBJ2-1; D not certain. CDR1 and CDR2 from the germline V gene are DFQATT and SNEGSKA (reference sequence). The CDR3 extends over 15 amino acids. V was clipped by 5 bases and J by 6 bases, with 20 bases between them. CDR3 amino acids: CSAAPPRSARNEQFF. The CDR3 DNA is TGCAGTGCTGCTCCCCCAAGGTCAGCGCGCAATGAGCAGTTCTTC.

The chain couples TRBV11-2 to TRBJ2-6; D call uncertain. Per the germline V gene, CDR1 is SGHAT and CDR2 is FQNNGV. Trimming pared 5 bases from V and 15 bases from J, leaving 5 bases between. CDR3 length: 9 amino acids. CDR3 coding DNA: TGTGCCAGCAGCCCCCGCCTGACTTTC. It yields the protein CASSPRLTF. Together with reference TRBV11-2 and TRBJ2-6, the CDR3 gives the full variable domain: EAGVAQSPRYKIIEKRQSVAFWCNPISGHATLYWYQQILGQGPKLLIQFQNNGVVDDSQLPKDRFSAERLKGVDSTLKIQPAKLEDSAVYLCASSPRLTFGAGSRLTVL.

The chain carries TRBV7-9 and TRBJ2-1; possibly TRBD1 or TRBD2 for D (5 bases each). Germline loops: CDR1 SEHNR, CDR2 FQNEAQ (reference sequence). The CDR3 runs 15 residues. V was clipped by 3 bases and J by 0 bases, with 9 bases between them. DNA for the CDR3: TGTGCCAGCAGCTTGGGGACCCACTCCTACAATGAGCAGTTCTTC. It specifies CASSLGTHSYNEQFF.

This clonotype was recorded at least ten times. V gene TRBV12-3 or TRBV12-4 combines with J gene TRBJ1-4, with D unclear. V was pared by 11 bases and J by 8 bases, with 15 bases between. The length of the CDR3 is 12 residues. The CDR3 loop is CAAPIKREKLFF. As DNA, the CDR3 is TGTGCCGCCCCCATCAAAAGGGAAAAACTGTTTTTT.

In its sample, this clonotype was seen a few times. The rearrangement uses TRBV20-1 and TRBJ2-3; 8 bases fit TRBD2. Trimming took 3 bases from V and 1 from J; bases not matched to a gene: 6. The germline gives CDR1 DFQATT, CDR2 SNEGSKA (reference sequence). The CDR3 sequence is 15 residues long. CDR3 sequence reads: CSARFSGIRTDTQYF. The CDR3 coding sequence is TGCAGTGCTAGGTTTAGCGGGATTCGCACAGATACGCAGTATTTT.

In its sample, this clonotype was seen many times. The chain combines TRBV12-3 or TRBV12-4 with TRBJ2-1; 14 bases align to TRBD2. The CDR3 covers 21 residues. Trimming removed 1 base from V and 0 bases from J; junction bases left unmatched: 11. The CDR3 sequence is CASSLGRRGLAGESSYNEQFF. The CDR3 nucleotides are TGTGCCAGCAGTTTAGGGCGACGGGGACTAGCGGGAGAAAGCTCCTACAATGAGCAGTTCTTC.

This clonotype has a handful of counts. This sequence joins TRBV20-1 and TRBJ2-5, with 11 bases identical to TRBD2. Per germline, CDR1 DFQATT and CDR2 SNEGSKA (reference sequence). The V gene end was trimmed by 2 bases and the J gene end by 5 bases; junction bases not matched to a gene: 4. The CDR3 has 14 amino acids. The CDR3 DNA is TGCAGTGCTAGAATCTGGACTAGCGGGGAGACCCAGTACTTC. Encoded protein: CSARIWTSGETQYF.

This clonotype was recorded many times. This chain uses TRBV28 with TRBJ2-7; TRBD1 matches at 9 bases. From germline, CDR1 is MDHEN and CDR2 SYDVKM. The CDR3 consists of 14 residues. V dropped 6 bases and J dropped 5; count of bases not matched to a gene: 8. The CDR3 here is CASSFDRGVDEQYF. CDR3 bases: TGTGCCAGCAGCTTCGACAGGGGGGTCGACGAGCAGTACTTC.

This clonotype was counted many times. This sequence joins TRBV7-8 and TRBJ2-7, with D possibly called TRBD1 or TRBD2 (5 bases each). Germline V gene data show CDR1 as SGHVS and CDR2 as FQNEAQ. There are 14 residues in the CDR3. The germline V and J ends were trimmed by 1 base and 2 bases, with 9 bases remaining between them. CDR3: CASSLGDDPYEQYF. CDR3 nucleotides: TGTGCCAGCAGCTTAGGGGACGACCCCTACGAGCAGTACTTC. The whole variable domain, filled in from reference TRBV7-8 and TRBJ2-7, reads GAGVSQSPRYKVAKRGQDVALRCDPISGHVSLFWYQQALGQGPEFLTYFQNEAQLDKSGLPSDRFFAERPEGSVSTLKIQRTQQEDSAVYLCASSLGDDPYEQYFGPGTRLTVT.

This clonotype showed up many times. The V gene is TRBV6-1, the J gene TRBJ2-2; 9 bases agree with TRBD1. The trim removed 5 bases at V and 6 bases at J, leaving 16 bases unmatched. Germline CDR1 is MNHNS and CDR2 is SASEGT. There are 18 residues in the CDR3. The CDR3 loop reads CASSPDRGLGRNSGELFF. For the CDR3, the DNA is TGTGCCAGCAGTCCGGACAGGGGCCTGGGCAGGAATTCCGGGGAGCTGTTTTTT.

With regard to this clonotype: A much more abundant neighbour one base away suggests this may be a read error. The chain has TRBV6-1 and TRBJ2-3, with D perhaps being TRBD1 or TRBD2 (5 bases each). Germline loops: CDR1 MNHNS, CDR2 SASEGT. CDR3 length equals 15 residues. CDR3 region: CTSSETSGRTDTQYF. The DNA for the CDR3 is TGTACCAGCAGTGAGACGTCGGGGCGCACAGATACGCAGTATTTT.

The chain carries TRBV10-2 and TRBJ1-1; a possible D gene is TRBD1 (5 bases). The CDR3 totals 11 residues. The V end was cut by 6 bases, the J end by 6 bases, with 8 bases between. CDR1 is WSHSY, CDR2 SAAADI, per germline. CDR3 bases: TGCGCCAGCAGGTGGGGGGCTGAAGCTTTCTTT. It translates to CASRWGAEAFF.

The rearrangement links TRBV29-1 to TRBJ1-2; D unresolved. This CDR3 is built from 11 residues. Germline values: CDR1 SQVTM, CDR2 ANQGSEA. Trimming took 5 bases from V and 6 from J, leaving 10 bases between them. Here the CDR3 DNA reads TGCAGCGTTATAGGGTCGGATGGCTACACCTTC. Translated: CSVIGSDGYTF.

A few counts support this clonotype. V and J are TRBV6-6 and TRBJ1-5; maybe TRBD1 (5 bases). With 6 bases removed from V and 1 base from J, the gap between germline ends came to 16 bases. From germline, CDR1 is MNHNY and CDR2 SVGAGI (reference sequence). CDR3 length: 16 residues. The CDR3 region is CASRSFGGGSNQPQHF. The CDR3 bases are TGTGCCAGCAGATCCTTCGGGGGAGGGAGCAATCAGCCCCAGCATTTT.

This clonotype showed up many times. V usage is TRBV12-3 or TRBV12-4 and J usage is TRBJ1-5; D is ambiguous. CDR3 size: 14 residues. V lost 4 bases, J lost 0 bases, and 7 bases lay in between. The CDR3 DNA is TGTGCCAGCAGTTATGACCATAGCAATCAGCCCCAGCATTTT. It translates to CASSYDHSNQPQHF.

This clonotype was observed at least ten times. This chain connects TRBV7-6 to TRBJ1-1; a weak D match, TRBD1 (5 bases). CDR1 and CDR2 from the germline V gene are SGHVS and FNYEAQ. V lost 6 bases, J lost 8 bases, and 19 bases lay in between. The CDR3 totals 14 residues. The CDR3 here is CASRSGPGAVEAFF. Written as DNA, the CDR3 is TGTGCCAGCAGGTCGGGCCCCGGGGCGGTCGAAGCTTTCTTT.